The next 22 T cell receptor beta chains were all read from a single sample in a study of blood T cell repertoires in COVID-19. Clones were sequenced by immunoSEQ multiplex PCR, and TCRdb holds only the in-frame ones, with some missing. Here the sample spans 400,000 to 500,000 clones, roughly 90% being singletons. Sequenced: PBMCs or T cells enriched from blood (not recorded which). Receptors originate from a woman between 18 and 29 years old who had been exposed to COVID-19.

CDR3 bases: TGTGCCAGCAGCTTCTTAGATAGCAATCAGCCCCAGCATTTT. Its protein is CASSFLDSNQPQHF. The chain joins TRBV5-6 to TRBJ1-5; no firm D call. Looked up from germline, CDR1 is SGHDT and CDR2 is YYEEEE. Between the trimmed V and J ends, which lost 2 bases and 0 bases, there was a span of 6 bases. The CDR3 consists of 14 residues.

The chain is built from TRBV7-9 and TRBJ2-1, with TRBD2 matching 14 bases. The CDR3 has 19 amino acids. The germline V gene encodes CDR1 SEHNR and CDR2 FQNEAQ (reference sequence). V was pared by 5 bases and J by 0 bases, with 9 bases of the junction left unmatched. The CDR3 region is CASSRYGTSGSGSYNEQFF. CDR3 DNA sequence: TGTGCCAGCAGCCGATACGGGACTAGCGGGAGCGGCTCCTACAATGAGCAGTTCTTC.

The genes are TRBV6-1 and TRBJ2-2, with D possibly matching TRBD2 (5 bases). V was clipped by 6 bases and J by 8 bases, with 13 bases between them. Germline CDR1 MNHNS, CDR2 SASEGT. The CDR3 spans 13 residues. The CDR3 protein is CASSRTGWGELFF. Written as DNA, the CDR3 is TGTGCCAGCAGCCGGACTGGCTGGGGGGAGCTGTTTTTT.

The chain links TRBV27 to TRBJ2-2, with D possibly TRBD1 on 6 matching bases. The length of the CDR3 is 15 residues. Deletions cut 4 bases from V and 0 bases from J, with 9 bases between. The V gene's germline CDR1 is MNHEY and CDR2 SMNVEV (reference sequence). The CDR3 here is CASSSRTANTGELFF. The CDR3 region has the DNA TGTGCCAGCAGTTCCCGGACAGCGAACACCGGGGAGCTGTTTTTT.

V is TRBV27 and J is TRBJ2-1, with TRBD1 as a possible D gene (5 bases). The germline gives CDR1 MNHEY, CDR2 SMNVEV (reference sequence). The CDR3 has 13 amino acids. Between the trimmed V and J ends, which lost 6 bases and 1 base, there was a span of 7 bases. CDR3 sequence (DNA): TGTGCCAGCAGGCCAGGGTCCTACAATGAGCAGTTCTTC. Translation gives CASRPGSYNEQFF.

There are a few counts of this clone. V gene TRBV27 combines with J gene TRBJ2-6; TRBD1 agrees at 7 bases. CDR1 is MNHEY, CDR2 SMNVEV, per germline (reference sequence). V gave up 6 bases and J gave up 0 bases; unmatched junction bases: 8. This CDR3 contains 17 residues. CDR3 sequence: CASRSTGISSGANVLTF. The CDR3 region has the DNA TGTGCCAGCAGATCGACAGGGATTAGCTCTGGGGCCAACGTCCTGACTTTC.

This clone was picked up a small number of times. This chain joins TRBV28 and TRBJ1-1, with 10 positions matching TRBD1. Trimming took 3 bases from V and 4 from J; bases not matched to a gene: 14. CDR3 size: 18 residues. In germline, CDR1 is MDHEN, CDR2 SYDVKM. Written as DNA, the CDR3 is TGTGCCAGCAGTTTGCCTAGACAGGGGGCGGGCCTGGGCACTGAAGCTTTCTTT. Translated: CASSLPRQGAGLGTEAFF.

The rearrangement links TRBV30 to TRBJ2-2, with 11 bases aligning to TRBD2. The CDR3 is made up of 15 amino acids. Germline lookup yields CDR1 GTSNPN and CDR2 SVGIG (reference sequence). V was pared by 4 bases and J by 7 bases, with 8 bases of the junction left unmatched. CDR3 DNA sequence: TGTGCCTGGAAGGTAGCGGGGGGGCGGAACGGGGAGCTGTTTTTT. Protein product: CAWKVAGGRNGELFF.

The chain carries TRBV5-1 and TRBJ2-3, with TRBD2 identical over 9 bases. J was trimmed by 4 bases and V by 5 bases; bases with no gene match: 5. The CDR3 covers 14 residues. Germline V gives CDR1 SGHRS, CDR2 YFSETQ. CDR3 nucleotide sequence: TGCGCCAGCAGTTTAGGACTAGCGTCAGATACGCAGTATTTT. As protein: CASSLGLASDTQYF.

The rearrangement links TRBV28 to TRBJ2-7, with 12 nucleotides matching TRBD2. V was clipped by 8 bases and J by 1 base; unmatched bases: 6. Germline CDR1 is MDHEN and CDR2 is SYDVKM. The CDR3 contains 15 residues. CDR3 protein: CASGSLAGGSYEQYF. The CDR3 nucleotides are TGTGCCAGCGGAAGCCTAGCGGGAGGGTCCTACGAGCAGTACTTC.

J is TRBJ2-7 and V is TRBV4-1; 8 bases match TRBD2. After removal of 5 bases from V and 4 bases from J, the junction contained 7 bases not matched to a gene. Germline loops: CDR1 MGHRA, CDR2 YSYEKL. The CDR3 covers 14 residues. CDR3 sequence reads: CASSETSVHYEQYF. The CDR3, as DNA: TGCGCCAGCAGCGAGACTAGCGTCCATTACGAGCAGTACTTC.

This chain joins TRBV18 and TRBJ2-7, with D perhaps matching TRBD1 (5 bases). Germline V gene sequence: CDR1 KGHSH, CDR2 LQKENI. The CDR3 runs to 15 residues. Trimming removed 3 bases from V and 0 bases from J, with 12 bases in between. The CDR3 DNA reads TGTGCCAGCTCACCCCAGGGCCAAAGCTCCTACGAGCAGTACTTC. Its protein is CASSPQGQSSYEQYF.

As for this clone: Mismatch with germline at one junction end may stem from a read error. CDR3: CASSFFSGGASNNEQFF. The CDR3 nucleotides read TGTGCCAGCAGCTTTTTCAGCGGGGGGGCCTCCAACAATGAGCAGTTCTTC. V usage is TRBV11-2 and J usage is TRBJ2-1; 10 bases match TRBD2. This CDR3 region has 17 residues. The germline V gene encodes CDR1 SGHAT and CDR2 FQNNGV.

The CDR3: CASSIDPPSSGANVLTF. CDR3 in DNA: TGTGCCAGTAGTATAGATCCCCCGAGCTCTGGGGCCAACGTCCTGACTTTC. The chain uses TRBV19 and TRBJ2-6; D ambiguous. The CDR3 consists of 17 residues. Germline loops: CDR1 LNHDA, CDR2 SQIVND (reference sequence). Trimming pared 0 bases from V and 0 bases from J, leaving 9 bases between.

This clone showed up just a few times. The V gene is TRBV7-8, the J gene TRBJ2-3, with 8 bases identical to TRBD1. Germline trimming cut 1 base from V and 6 bases from J; bases unmatched to any gene: 6. Germline CDR1 and CDR2: SGHVS and FQNEAQ. CDR3 length: 15 amino acids. CDR3 protein: CASSLVGQGQDTQYF. For the CDR3, the DNA is TGTGCCAGCAGCTTAGTTGGACAGGGACAGGATACGCAGTATTTT.

This rearrangement joins TRBV7-9 to TRBJ1-2; D unclear. The CDR3 is made up of 13 amino acids. From germline, CDR1 is SEHNR and CDR2 FQNEAQ (reference sequence). The V and J ends lost 0 bases and 4 bases respectively, with 6 bases between them. Here the CDR3 reads CASSLAPGYGYTF. The CDR3 DNA follows: TGTGCCAGCAGCTTAGCTCCAGGCTATGGCTACACCTTC.

This clone showed up just once. This chain connects TRBV3-1 (or the pseudogene TRBV3-2) to TRBJ2-6; no clear D. The CDR3 totals 15 residues. Deletions cut 1 base from V and 1 base from J, with 5 bases between. From germline, CDR1 is LGHDT and CDR2 YNNKEL (reference sequence). CDR3 nucleotide sequence: TGTGCCAGCAGCCAAGGCACTTCTGGGGCCAACGTCCTGACTTTC. This translates into CASSQGTSGANVLTF.

The gene calls are TRBV3-1 (or the pseudogene TRBV3-2) and TRBJ2-2; 8 nucleotides line up with TRBD2. This CDR3 spans 16 amino acids. CDR1 LGHDT and CDR2 YNNKEL come from the germline V gene (reference sequence). With 0 bases clipped from V and 3 bases from J, the junction kept 3 bases outside the gene matches. The CDR3 DNA is TGTGCCAGCAGCCAAGAACTAGCGGACTACACCGGGGAGCTGTTTTTT. It is translated as CASSQELADYTGELFF.

This chain joins TRBV28 and TRBJ1-2; the match to TRBD1 covers 7 bases. The CDR3 is 16 residues long. J lost 8 bases, V lost 4 bases, and 16 bases had no gene match. Germline-derived CDR1 and CDR2 are MDHEN and SYDVKM. The CDR3 loop is CASSSPTTTGMGGYTF. Here the CDR3 DNA reads TGTGCCAGCAGTTCCCCCACTACGACAGGGATGGGAGGCTACACCTTC.

This chain links TRBV6-5 with TRBJ2-7; 8 bases map to TRBD1. V lost 5 bases to trimming and J lost 2 bases; unmatched junction nucleotides: 8. Germline V gives CDR1 MNHEY, CDR2 SVGAGI. This CDR3 comprises 15 residues. CDR3 protein: CASSIPTGVTYEQYF. The CDR3 DNA reads as TGTGCCAGCAGTATACCGACAGGGGTCACCTACGAGCAGTACTTC.

The chain has TRBV15 and TRBJ2-2, with D perhaps matching TRBD2 (6 bases). The V and J ends lost 6 bases and 5 bases respectively, with 10 bases between them. Germline V lookup: CDR1 LNHNV, CDR2 YYDKDF (reference sequence). The CDR3 consists of 13 residues. The CDR3 sequence is CATRPRGTGELFF. DNA of the CDR3: TGTGCCACCAGGCCCCGGGGGACCGGGGAGCTGTTTTTT. The entire variable domain, with the rest obtained from reference TRBV15 and TRBJ2-2, is as follows: DAMVIQNPRYQVTQFGKPVTLSCSQTLNHNVMYWYQQKSSQAPKLLFHYYDKDFNNEADTPDNFQSRRPNTSFCFLDIRSPGLGDTAMYLCATRPRGTGELFFGEGSRLTVL.

The chain carries TRBV6-5 and TRBJ1-2; possibly TRBD1 for D (5 bases). The CDR3 sequence is 13 residues long. V lost 2 bases and J lost 7, with 11 bases in between. CDR1 is MNHEY and CDR2 is SVGAGI in the germline V gene. This chain's CDR3 is CASSYGGSGGYTF. The CDR3 nucleotides are TGTGCCAGCAGTTACGGGGGGTCGGGTGGCTACACCTTC.